A single sample is the source of the 23 T cell receptor beta chains below, sequenced in a study of T cells in localized non-small cell lung cancer. The table came from immunoSEQ multiplex PCR; TCRdb's copy has only in-frame clones and leaves some out. Here the sample spans several thousand clones, around 43% being singletons. The specimen was lung tumor tissue, collected before any cancer treatment. These receptors all come from a woman aged 35 to 75 with stage II squamous cell lung carcinoma.

This rearrangement joins TRBV28 to TRBJ2-6; no clear D gene. The ends were cut back, 6 bases at V and 2 bases at J, with 14 bases in the middle. The CDR3 sequence is 16 residues long. Germline assignment: CDR1 MDHEN and CDR2 SYDVKM. CDR3 bases: TGTGCCAGCAGCCCCAGAGAGATAACTGGGGCCAACGTCCTGACTTTC. Amino acids: CASSPREITGANVLTF. Full variable domain (rest looked up from reference TRBV28 and TRBJ2-6): DVKVTQSSRYLVKRTGEKVFLECVQDMDHENMFWYRQDPGLGLRLIYFSYDVKMKEKGDIPEGYSVSREKKERFSLILESASTNQTSMYLCASSPREITGANVLTFGAGSRLTVL.

V gene TRBV14 combines with J gene TRBJ1-3; D uncertain. The length of the CDR3 is 15 residues. Trimming took 5 bases from V and 0 from J, leaving 11 bases between them. Germline CDR1 is SGHDN and CDR2 is FVKESK. The CDR3 nucleotides are TGTGCCAGCAGCGCCGGTGGATTCTCTGGAAACACCATATATTTT. Translating gives CASSAGGFSGNTIYF.

V usage is TRBV15 and J usage is TRBJ2-5; TRBD2 aligns across 7 bases. The germline V gene has CDR1 LNHNV and CDR2 YYDKDF (reference sequence). The CDR3 consists of 15 residues. V was clipped by 3 bases and J by 5 bases; unmatched bases: 9. In DNA form, the CDR3 reads TGTGCCACCAGCAGCAAGACTAGCCTGTGGGAGACCCAGTACTTC. It specifies CATSSKTSLWETQYF.

This clone was seen a few times. The chain has TRBV6-8 and TRBJ1-1; D unclear. The CDR3 consists of 12 residues. V dropped 6 bases and J dropped 7 bases, with 12 bases sitting between them. Per the germline V gene, CDR1 is MNHGY and CDR2 is SAAAGT. Here the CDR3 reads CASRGRFDEAFF. The CDR3 DNA follows: TGTGCCAGCAGAGGTAGGTTTGATGAAGCTTTCTTT.

The chain uses TRBV18 and TRBJ2-1, with 8 positions matching TRBD2. Trimming cost V 2 bases and J 3 bases; bases outside gene matches: 9. The CDR3 contains 17 residues. Germline loops: CDR1 KGHSH, CDR2 LQKENI. The CDR3 region is CASSPDREGIFYNEQFF. The CDR3 DNA reads as TGTGCCAGCTCACCAGACCGGGAGGGGATTTTCTACAATGAGCAGTTCTTC.

There are a few counts of this clone. The rearrangement links TRBV11-3 to TRBJ1-4, with 8 bases matching TRBD1. This CDR3 contains 17 residues. J lost 1 base, V lost 5 bases, and 9 bases had no gene match. Germline CDR1 is SGHNT and CDR2 is YENEEA. DNA for the CDR3: TGTGCCAGCAGCAGCCTTGGCAGGGGGCAAACTAATGAAAAACTGTTTTTT. Protein product: CASSSLGRGQTNEKLFF.

CDR3 DNA sequence: TGTGCCAGCTCGCCTAACAGGGCCCAAGAGACCCAGTACTTC. Its translation is CASSPNRAQETQYF. The V gene is TRBV18, the J gene TRBJ2-5; D may be TRBD1 (6 bases). The germline V gene has CDR1 KGHSH and CDR2 LQKENI. This CDR3 contains 14 residues. Trimming stripped 6 bases from V and 1 base from J, with 12 bases between.

DNA of the CDR3: TGTGCCAGCTCACTCGGACGGATCTACGAGCAGTACTTC. Its protein is CASSLGRIYEQYF. This chain links TRBV18 with TRBJ2-7, with D uncertain. The V gene lost 4 bases and the J gene lost 3 bases, with 10 bases spanning the gap. Germline V CDR1 and CDR2: KGHSH, LQKENI. The CDR3 loop spans 13 amino acids.

This clone occurred a few times. The chain has TRBV16 and TRBJ1-5, with TRBD1 matching 7 bases. This CDR3 is 15 amino acids long. With 4 bases clipped from V and 4 bases from J, the junction kept 7 bases outside the gene matches. The V gene's germline CDR1 is KGHSY and CDR2 FQNENV. CDR3 DNA: TGTGCCAGCAGCCGGGCTCAGACAGGGAATCAGCCCCAGCATTTT. Its protein is CASSRAQTGNQPQHF. Together with reference TRBV16 and TRBJ1-5, the CDR3 gives the full variable domain: GEEVAQTPKHLVRGEGQKAKLYCAPIKGHSYVFWYQQVLKNEFKFLISFQNENVFDETGMPKERFSAKCLPNSPCSLEIQATKLEDSAVYFCASSRAQTGNQPQHFGDGTRLSIL.

As concerns this clone: One end of the junction is discordant with germline, which a read error may explain. The chain recombines TRBV10-2 with TRBJ1-6; D gene unclear. The CDR3 is made up of 14 amino acids. CDR1 is WSHSY and CDR2 is SAAADI in the germline V gene. CDR3 sequence (DNA): TGCGCCAACAGTGAGGCGTGGACTAATTCACCCCTCCACTTT. Protein sequence: CANSEAWTNSPLHF.

The CDR3: CASSITDYNEQFF. The CDR3 nucleotides are TGTGCCAGTAGTATTACAGATTACAATGAGCAGTTCTTC. This chain connects TRBV19 to TRBJ2-1; D not certain. V was pared by 3 bases and J by 4 bases, with 7 bases between. In germline, CDR1 is LNHDA, CDR2 SQIVND (reference sequence). The CDR3 contains 13 residues.

The genes are TRBV28 and TRBJ2-7, with D perhaps assigned TRBD1 or TRBD2 (6 bases each). Germline values: CDR1 MDHEN, CDR2 SYDVKM. V shed 10 bases and J shed 2 bases, with 15 bases lying between them. CDR3 length: 13 amino acids. In DNA, the CDR3 is TGTGCCACTTACGGGGGCCCGACCTACGAGCAGTACTTC. Translated: CATYGGPTYEQYF.

The J gene is TRBJ2-2, the V gene TRBV19; unclear D gene. The CDR3 sequence is 16 residues long. From germline, CDR1 is LNHDA and CDR2 SQIVND (reference sequence). Trimming took off 2 bases at V and 2 bases at J, with 12 bases between the two ends. CDR3: CASSITRFTNTGELFF. DNA for the CDR3: TGTGCCAGTAGTATAACAAGATTTACCAACACCGGGGAGCTGTTTTTT.

The CDR3 region has the DNA TGTGCCAGTAGCCTTACAGGGACGGACATTCAGTACTTC. Translated, it gives CASSLTGTDIQYF. This chain links TRBV19 with TRBJ2-4; D perhaps matches TRBD1 (6 bases). The ends were cut back, 6 bases at V and 8 bases at J, with 14 bases in the middle. Germline V CDR1 and CDR2: LNHDA, SQIVND (reference sequence). The CDR3 extends over 13 amino acids.

The chain is built from TRBV28 and TRBJ2-7, with D tentatively TRBD1 (8 bases). The germline V and J ends were trimmed by 4 bases and 6 bases, with 22 bases remaining between them. CDR3 length: 16 residues. Germline V gene data show CDR1 as MDHEN and CDR2 as SYDVKM. The CDR3 protein is CASSSPGQGGIGEQYF. Here the CDR3 DNA reads TGTGCCAGCAGTTCTCCCGGACAGGGAGGGATCGGCGAGCAGTACTTC.

V is TRBV6-7 and J is TRBJ1-6; D gene unclear. TRBV6-7 is given ORF status, its function remaining uncertain. The CDR3 has 16 amino acids. Trimming took off 6 bases at V and 3 bases at J, with 15 bases between the two ends. The CDR3 DNA reads as TGTGCCAGCAGGCCAGGCCTTCCCTTCTATAATTCACCCCTCCACTTT. Protein: CASRPGLPFYNSPLHF.

The rearrangement uses TRBV19 and TRBJ2-2, with 10 bases matching TRBD2. Germline V lookup: CDR1 LNHDA, CDR2 SQIVND (reference sequence). This CDR3 has 17 amino acids. The V segment lost 4 bases and the J segment 5 bases; nucleotides outside the gene matches: 10. CDR3 in DNA: TGTGCCAGTAGTAAAACCTCACCGGGACTAGCGACCGGGGAGCTGTTTTTT. This encodes CASSKTSPGLATGELFF.

The table lists this clone with a few counts. The V and J genes are TRBV6-8 and TRBJ2-7; TRBD2 is a possible D gene (7 bases). The CDR3 consists of 14 residues. The germline V and J ends were trimmed by 3 bases and 2 bases, with 11 bases remaining between them. Germline loops: CDR1 MNHGY, CDR2 SAAAGT. CDR3: CASSYRGGPYEQYF. CDR3 nucleotides: TGTGCCAGCAGTTATAGGGGGGGGCCCTACGAGCAGTACTTC.

This clone came up a few times. The chain is built from TRBV9 and TRBJ1-2; D unresolved. Germline-derived CDR1 and CDR2 are SGDLS and YYNGEE. The CDR3 runs to 14 residues. The germline V and J ends were trimmed by 1 base and 4 bases, with 11 bases remaining between them. CDR3 amino acids: CASSVRGEVYGYTF. The CDR3 DNA reads TGTGCCAGCAGCGTACGTGGGGAAGTCTATGGCTACACCTTC.

This rearrangement joins TRBV19 to TRBJ1-2; perhaps TRBD1 as D (6 bases). The CDR3 length is 13 residues. The germline gives CDR1 LNHDA, CDR2 SQIVND (reference sequence). With 3 bases removed from V and 11 bases from J, the gap between germline ends came to 16 bases. CDR3 bases: TGTGCCAGTAGTATTCAGCAGGGGACTTTGTACACCTTC. Translated, it gives CASSIQQGTLYTF.

The chain employs TRBV19 and TRBJ1-5, with D perhaps TRBD1 (5 bases). Per germline, CDR1 LNHDA and CDR2 SQIVND (reference sequence). This CDR3 spans 14 amino acids. V shed 5 bases and J shed 2 bases, with 10 bases lying between them. In nucleotides, the CDR3 is TGTGCCAGTAGTGCGGGGGTTGGCAATCAGCCCCAGCATTTT. This translates into CASSAGVGNQPQHF. Supplemented by reference TRBV19 and TRBJ1-5, the full variable domain reads DGGITQSPKYLFRKEGQNVTLSCEQNLNHDAMYWYRQDPGQGLRLIYYSQIVNDFQKGDIAEGYSVSREKKESFPLTVTSAQKNPTAFYLCASSAGVGNQPQHFGDGTRLSIL.

This rearrangement joins TRBV18 to TRBJ2-5; 9 bases align to TRBD2. Germline V gives CDR1 KGHSH, CDR2 LQKENI. The CDR3 length is 14 residues. The V gene end was trimmed by 6 bases and the J gene end by 2 bases; junction bases not matched to a gene: 4. CDR3 loop: CASSPSGTQETQYF. CDR3 DNA sequence: TGTGCCAGCTCCCCTAGCGGGACTCAAGAGACCCAGTACTTC.

This clone was detected a few times. The chain links TRBV11-3 to TRBJ2-2, with D possibly TRBD2 on 5 matching bases. CDR1 is SGHNT, CDR2 YENEEA, per germline. Between the trimmed V and J ends, which lost 6 bases and 0 bases, there was a span of 11 bases. The CDR3 has 15 amino acids. CDR3 sequence (DNA): TGTGCCAGCAGTGGACCGGGGACGAACACCGGGGAGCTGTTTTTT. Translating gives CASSGPGTNTGELFF.